This T cell receptor (beta chain) comes out of a study of T-cell memory formation after mild COVID-19. Study overall: Largely donor-specific sequence clusters came from a couple of donors. Study-wide findings and caveats: Clones contracting day 15 to 85 were balanced CD4/CD8; later expanders leaned CD4+. The study detected some responding clones in pre-infection memory, suggesting cross-reactive memory joined.

This clonotype was seen a handful of times. No antigen is known for it. It was 5'RACE with constant-segment primers that produced the TCR alpha and TCR beta cDNA libraries, which carried sample barcodes and UMIs. TCRdb used MiXCR to reprocess the 5' RACE reads, holding one entry per CDR3 protein. The sample records some 450,000 distinct CDR3 sequences, approximately 20% being singletons. The sequence derives from an adult woman who had mild COVID-19 (a few samples of this study predate the infection). Cell type and time point are not known. The sequenced sample was PBMCs or a T cell subset sorted from them (not recorded which).

The CDR3 loop is CASSFGQGYTGELFF. CDR3 bases: TGTGCCAGCAGCTTTGGACAGGGTTACACCGGGGAGCTGTTTTTT. The chain carries TRBV7-8 and TRBJ2-2; TRBD1 agrees at 8 bases. Germline lookup yields CDR1 SGHVS and CDR2 FQNEAQ. CDR3 length equals 15 residues. The ends lost 3 bases at V and 3 bases at J; junction bases unmatched: 3.